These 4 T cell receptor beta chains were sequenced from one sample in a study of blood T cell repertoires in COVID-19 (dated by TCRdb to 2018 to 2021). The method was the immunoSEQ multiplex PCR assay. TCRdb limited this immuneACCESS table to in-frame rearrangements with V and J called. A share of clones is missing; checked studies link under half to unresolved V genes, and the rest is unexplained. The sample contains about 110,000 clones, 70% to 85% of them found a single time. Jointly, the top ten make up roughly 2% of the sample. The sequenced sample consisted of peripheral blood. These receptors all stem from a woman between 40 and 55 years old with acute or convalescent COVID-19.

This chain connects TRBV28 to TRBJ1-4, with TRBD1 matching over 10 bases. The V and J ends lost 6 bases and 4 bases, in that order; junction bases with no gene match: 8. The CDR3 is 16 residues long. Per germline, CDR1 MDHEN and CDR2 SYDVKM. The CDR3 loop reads CASSKGDRGFNEKLFF. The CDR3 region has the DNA TGTGCCAGCAGCAAAGGGGACAGGGGTTTTAATGAAAAACTGTTTTTT. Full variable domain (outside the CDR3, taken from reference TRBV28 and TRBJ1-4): DVKVTQSSRYLVKRTGEKVFLECVQDMDHENMFWYRQDPGLGLRLIYFSYDVKMKEKGDIPEGYSVSREKKERFSLILESASTNQTSMYLCASSKGDRGFNEKLFFGSGTQLSVL.

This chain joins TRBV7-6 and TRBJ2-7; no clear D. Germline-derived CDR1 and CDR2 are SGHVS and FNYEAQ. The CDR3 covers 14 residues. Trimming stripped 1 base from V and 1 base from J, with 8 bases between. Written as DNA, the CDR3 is TGTGCCAGCAGCTTAGTGACGGAGTCCTACGAGCAGTACTTC. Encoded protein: CASSLVTESYEQYF.

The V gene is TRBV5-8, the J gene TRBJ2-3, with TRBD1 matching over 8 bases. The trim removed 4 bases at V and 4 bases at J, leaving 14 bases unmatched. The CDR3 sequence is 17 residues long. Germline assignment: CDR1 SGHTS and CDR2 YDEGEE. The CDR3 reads CASSQQDRAQVADTQYF. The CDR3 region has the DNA TGTGCCAGCAGCCAACAGGACAGGGCCCAGGTCGCAGATACGCAGTATTTT.

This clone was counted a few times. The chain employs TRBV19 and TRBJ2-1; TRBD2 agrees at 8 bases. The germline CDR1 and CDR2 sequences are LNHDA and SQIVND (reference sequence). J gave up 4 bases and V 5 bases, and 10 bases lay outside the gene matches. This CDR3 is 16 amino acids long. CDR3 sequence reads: CASSYSTGGGYNEQFF. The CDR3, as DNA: TGTGCCAGTAGTTATTCCACAGGCGGGGGGTACAATGAGCAGTTCTTC.